This T cell receptor beta chain was obtained from a study of T cell repertoires in cytomegalovirus infection. Across the whole study: It can be stated that public TCR beta signatures indicated CMV infection as well as a matching HLA type.

This clonotype came up a few times. Antigen: not known. MiXCR was run by TCRdb on the reads, yielding one entry per CDR3 protein. The data contain a few hundred thousand distinct CDR3 sequences, about 42% of them singletons. The germline CDR1 and CDR2 sequences are SGHAT and FQNNGV. CDR3 length equals 23 residues. V was shortened by 5 bases and J by 3 bases, with 40 bases between the two germline ends. The chain employs TRBV11-2 and TRBJ2-5; perhaps TRBD2 as D (5 bases). The clonotype was recovered from a human donor in good health (CMV status not recorded). Some clones in this sample may be carry-over from other donors' samples. Specimen: cultured PBMCs, collected from culture after CMV antigen stimulation. For the CDR3, the DNA is TGTGCCAGCAGCACCGGCGCTTACGGCGAAACAGCTTTCCCTAGCACCGAAGAAGAGACCCAGTACTTC. It encodes CASSTGAYGETAFPSTEEETQYF.